This TCR beta chain is drawn from a study of blood T cells in healthy people across ages. As for the study in general: Through template switching, about one barcoded beta molecule was captured per two T cells, as measured in model experiments.

The second PCR ran roughly 6 to 11 cycles with a sample-barcoded 5' primer and J-beta primers. The authors tagged each cDNA molecule using a template-switch adaptor with 12 random nucleotides. TCRdb re-analysed the 5' RACE reads in MiXCR, keeping a single row per CDR3 protein. Of 500,000 to 550,000 distinct CDR3 sequences in the sample, approximately 25% were seen once. The V gene lost 1 base and the J gene lost 5 bases, with 10 bases spanning the gap. Germline CDR1 and CDR2: SGHRS and YFSETQ. The CDR3 is made up of 13 amino acids. Study-level findings and limits: Both naive CD4+ cell counts and diversity were greater in long-lived donors than in aged donors.

This clonotype was seen a few times. What it binds is unknown. These data were also reused for a study on T cells of mothers and their children.

Sample: blood. This chain joins TRBV5-1 and TRBJ2-7, with D maybe TRBD2 (6 bases). The sequence was obtained from a boy younger than 18 in good health. The CDR3 DNA is TGCGCCAGCAGCTTGAATTGGGGGGACGAGCAGTACTTC. It translates to CASSLNWGDEQYF.